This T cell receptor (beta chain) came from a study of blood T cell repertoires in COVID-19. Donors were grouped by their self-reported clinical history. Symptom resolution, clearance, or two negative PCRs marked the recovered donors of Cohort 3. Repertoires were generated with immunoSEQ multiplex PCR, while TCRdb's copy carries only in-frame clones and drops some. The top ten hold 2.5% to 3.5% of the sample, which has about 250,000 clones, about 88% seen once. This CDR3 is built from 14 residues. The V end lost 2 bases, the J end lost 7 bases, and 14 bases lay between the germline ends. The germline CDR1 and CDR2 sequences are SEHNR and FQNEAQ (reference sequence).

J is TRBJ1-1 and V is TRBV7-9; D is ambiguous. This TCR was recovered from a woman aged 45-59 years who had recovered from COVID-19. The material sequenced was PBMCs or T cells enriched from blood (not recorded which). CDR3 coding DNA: TGTGCCAGCAGCTTACGGGCCCCGAGGGATGAAGCTTTCTTT. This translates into CASSLRAPRDEAFF.